These 18 T cell receptor beta chains share one sample of origin, sequenced in a study of CD8+ T cells in alopecia areata. It was cDNA, reverse transcribed from extracted RNA, that served as the sequencing template. The repertoire was sequenced with immunoSEQ multiplex PCR; TCRdb's copy has only in-frame clones and lacks some. The data hold 150,000 to 200,000 clones, with roughly 60% observed a single time. Sequenced material: CD4+ T cells sorted from blood. These receptors were obtained from a human donor in good health.

The genes are TRBV7-9 and TRBJ2-6; perhaps TRBD2 as D (7 bases). Germline CDR1 SEHNR, CDR2 FQNEAQ (reference sequence). The CDR3 totals 16 residues. Trimming took 2 bases from V and 2 from J, leaving 10 bases between them. CDR3 nucleotides: TGTGCCAGCAGCTTACTGGGGGGGCCTGGGGCCAACGTCCTGACTTTC. Its protein product is CASSLLGGPGANVLTF. The variable domain in full, with the rest retrieved from reference TRBV7-9 and TRBJ2-6, is DTGVSQNPRHKITKRGQNVTFRCDPISEHNRLYWYRQTLGQGPEFLTYFQNEAQLEKSRLLSDRFSAERPKGSFSTLEIQRTEQGDSAMYLCASSLLGGPGANVLTFGAGSRLTVL.

The chain combines TRBV5-1 with TRBJ1-1; 7 positions match TRBD1. The CDR3 is made up of 14 amino acids. CDR1 and CDR2 (germline): SGHRS, YFSETQ. With V trimmed by 4 bases and J by 3 bases, 6 bases remained unmatched. CDR3 in amino acids: CASSVQGLYTEAFF. As DNA, the CDR3 is TGCGCCAGCAGCGTACAGGGGCTGTACACTGAAGCTTTCTTT.

This sequence joins TRBV29-1 and TRBJ1-1; D is undetermined. The V end lost 6 bases, the J end lost 5 bases, and 19 bases lay between the germline ends. The CDR3 is 14 residues long. Germline V gene sequence: CDR1 SQVTM, CDR2 ANQGSEA. The CDR3 region has the DNA TGCAGCGTGGTCTCGGGCCTGGCGGGGACTGAAGCTTTCTTT. Its translation is CSVVSGLAGTEAFF.

This clone occurred a few times. The CDR3 sequence is CASSSPGQGARGQYF. In DNA form, the CDR3 reads TGTGCCAGCAGTTCGCCGGGACAGGGCGCGAGGGGCCAGTACTTC. V usage is TRBV11-2 and J usage is TRBJ2-5; 9 bases line up with TRBD1. J lost 10 bases, V lost 6 bases, and 15 bases had no gene match. This CDR3 contains 15 residues. In germline, CDR1 is SGHAT, CDR2 FQNNGV.

This clone turned up a few times. CDR3 amino acids: CASSLFRGGVAKNIQYF. As DNA, the CDR3 is TGTGCCAGCAGCCTGTTCCGGGGGGGTGTAGCCAAAAACATTCAGTACTTC. This chain connects TRBV28 to TRBJ2-4, with TRBD2 matching 8 bases. The CDR3 length is 17 residues. CDR1 and CDR2 (germline): MDHEN, SYDVKM. V dropped 6 bases and J dropped 0; count of bases not matched to a gene: 10.

The sample holds a few counts of this clone. The gene calls are TRBV5-4 and TRBJ2-3; TRBD2 agrees at 7 bases. Germline V lookup: CDR1 SGHNT, CDR2 YYREEE (reference sequence). There are 16 residues in the CDR3. The J segment lost 0 bases and the V segment lost 7 bases, leaving 11 bases of the junction unmatched. CDR3 nucleotides: TGTGCCAGCCGACGGGGAGGGCTCACTAGCACAGATACGCAGTATTTT. Encoded protein: CASRRGGLTSTDTQYF.

This clone was detected only a few times. In the same sample, other DNA sequences code for this CDR3. The chain recombines TRBV4-1 with TRBJ2-5, with TRBD1 matching 8 bases. CDR3 length: 13 residues. Germline lookup yields CDR1 MGHRA and CDR2 YSYEKL. The trim removed 3 bases at V and 4 bases at J, leaving 1 base unmatched. The CDR3: CASSQGTGETQYF. The DNA of the CDR3 is TGCGCCAGCAGCCAGGGGACAGGAGAGACCCAGTACTTC.

The gene calls are TRBV2 and TRBJ2-1; D is possibly TRBD2 (6 bases). Trimming took 5 bases from V and 0 from J, leaving 26 bases between them. Germline V gene data show CDR1 as SNHLY and CDR2 as FYNNEI. The CDR3 has 20 amino acids. The CDR3 DNA reads TGTGCCAGCAGTCCCCGACCAGACGGGGGTGGCGGGCACTCCTACAATGAGCAGTTCTTC. Its translation: CASSPRPDGGGGHSYNEQFF.

This clone was counted between two and nine times. V is TRBV12-5 and J is TRBJ2-7; D is unclear. V lost 3 bases and J lost 3, with 3 bases in between. The CDR3 consists of 11 residues. Germline values: CDR1 LGHNT, CDR2 FRNRAP. CDR3 in amino acids: CASGLNYEQYF. The CDR3 DNA follows: TGTGCTAGTGGTTTAAACTACGAGCAGTACTTC.

This clone was picked up a small number of times. The rearrangement links TRBV5-1 to TRBJ2-7, with 7 positions matching TRBD2. V trimming: 0 bases; J trimming: 2 bases; junction bases outside the gene matches: 5. Germline CDR1 SGHRS, CDR2 YFSETQ. The CDR3 totals 15 residues. This chain's CDR3 is CASSLVAGATYEQYF. Here the CDR3 DNA reads TGCGCCAGCAGCTTGGTTGCGGGAGCAACCTACGAGCAGTACTTC.

This clone is a singleton in its sample. The chain joins TRBV29-1 to TRBJ2-5; 7 bases fit TRBD2. Near its end, the DNA agrees better with TRBJ2-7, so the J call may be wrong. Germline V gene data show CDR1 as SQVTM and CDR2 as ANQGSEA. This CDR3 has 12 residues. The DNA of the CDR3 is TGCAGCGTTGGCGGCGGGAGTTACGAGCAGTACTTC. Its protein product is CSVGGGSYEQYF.

The chain has TRBV4-2 and TRBJ2-7; D is ambiguous. Germline CDR1 and CDR2: LGHNA and YNFKEQ. Trimming pared 1 base from V and 4 bases from J, leaving 14 bases between. This CDR3 contains 15 residues. The CDR3 DNA follows: TGTGCCAGCAGCCAAGGCGACTCGTTCGGTTACGAGCAGTACTTC. Translated, it gives CASSQGDSFGYEQYF.

This clone was picked up a small number of times. This rearrangement joins TRBV7-2 to TRBJ1-3; no definite D call. CDR3 length equals 14 residues. CDR1 is SGHTA and CDR2 is FQGNSA in the germline V gene. Trimming cost V 1 base and J 5 bases, with 9 bases left between them. The CDR3 DNA is TGTGCCAGCAGCTTAGATATCGGAAGAAACACCATATATTTT. It is translated as CASSLDIGRNTIYF.

The rearrangement uses TRBV29-1 and TRBJ1-5; D not certain. Trimming stripped 6 bases from V and 1 base from J, with 10 bases between. The germline gives CDR1 SQVTM, CDR2 ANQGSEA. The CDR3 contains 13 residues. For the CDR3, the DNA is TGCAGCGTCTTGTCGGGGAGCAATCAGCCCCAGCATTTT. This encodes CSVLSGSNQPQHF.

The V call is TRBV10-3, the J call TRBJ1-5; D is uncertain. The CDR3 totals 14 residues. The V gene lost 4 bases and the J gene lost 7 bases, with 14 bases spanning the gap. CDR1 is ENHRY, CDR2 SYGVKD, per germline. The CDR3 DNA is TGTGCCATCAGTGTTTTCGGGGAGGGACAGCCCCAGCATTTT. Protein product: CAISVFGEGQPQHF.

This chain uses TRBV7-2 with TRBJ1-1; D gene ambiguous. The CDR3 is 13 residues long. The germline gives CDR1 SGHTA, CDR2 FQGNSA. With 3 bases removed from V and 1 base from J, the gap between germline ends came to 6 bases. CDR3 nucleotide sequence: TGTGCCAGCAGCTTCGTGGGGAACACTGAAGCTTTCTTT. Translation: CASSFVGNTEAFF. The whole variable domain, filled in from reference TRBV7-2 and TRBJ1-1, reads GAGVSQSPSNKVTEKGKDVELRCDPISGHTALYWYRQSLGQGLEFLIYFQGNSAPDKSGLPSDRFSAERTGGSVSTLTIQRTQQEDSAVYLCASSFVGNTEAFFGQGTRLTVV.

J is TRBJ1-2 and V is TRBV5-1; the D gene is possibly TRBD1 (5 bases). The CDR3 sequence is 14 residues long. V shed 0 bases and J shed 4 bases, with 10 bases lying between them. CDR1 and CDR2 (germline): SGHRS, YFSETQ. The CDR3 protein is CASSLEGAPYGYTF. Here the CDR3 DNA reads TGCGCCAGCAGCTTGGAAGGGGCTCCCTATGGCTACACCTTC.

The V gene is TRBV30, the J gene TRBJ2-1, with D possibly TRBD1 on 5 matching bases. The length of the CDR3 is 15 residues. From germline, CDR1 is GTSNPN and CDR2 SVGIG (reference sequence). The ends were cut back, 0 bases at V and 6 bases at J, with 15 bases in the middle. CDR3 coding DNA: TGTGCCTGGAGTGTAGGGGCAGGGTGGGGCAATGAGCAGTTCTTC. The encoded protein is CAWSVGAGWGNEQFF.